The 23 T cell receptor beta chains in this list originate from one sample, sequenced in a study of CDR3 diversity in severe acne (dated by TCRdb to the late 2010s). The library was generated by PCR. This sample was sequenced with an Illumina HiSeq 2000. The raw public reads went through TCRdb reprocessing: fastp at Q25, MiXCR clone calling, in-frame beta chains kept. All rows with the same CDR3 protein become a single entry with the most common DNA and genes. This sample lists approximately 79,000 distinct CDR3 sequences; about 52% were detected once. Of the sample, about a tenth falls within the top ten clones. Sequencing was performed on blood. The receptors derive from a male donor in good health, serving as a control.

This clonotype has a single count. V and J are TRBV28 and TRBJ2-2; a weak D match, TRBD2 (6 bases). CDR1 and CDR2 (germline): MDHEN, SYDVKM. V dropped 5 bases and J dropped 2 bases, with 9 bases sitting between them. The length of the CDR3 is 14 residues. CDR3 DNA: TGTGCCAGCAGTCCCGGACTAAACACCGGGGAGCTGTTTTTT. Protein sequence: CASSPGLNTGELFF.

V usage is TRBV2 and J usage is TRBJ1-2; the match to TRBD1 covers 9 bases. V trimming: 8 bases; J trimming: 4 bases; junction bases outside the gene matches: 5. Per the germline V gene, CDR1 is SNHLY and CDR2 is FYNNEI. The CDR3 length is 13 residues. The CDR3 region has the DNA TGTGCCAGCCGGGACAGGGTGGGCTATGGCTACACCTTC. This encodes CASRDRVGYGYTF.

This clonotype was observed many times. The chain has TRBV6-5 and TRBJ2-6, with D hard to call. CDR3 size: 17 residues. The germline V gene encodes CDR1 MNHEY and CDR2 SVGAGI. V lost 2 bases and J lost 0, with 11 bases in between. The CDR3 is CASSYLASSSGANVLTF. CDR3 nucleotide sequence: TGTGCCAGCAGTTACCTTGCAAGCAGCTCTGGGGCCAACGTCCTGACTTTC.

On this clonotype itself: At one boundary the junction diverges from the germline segment, which might be a read error. V gene TRBV10-3 combines with J gene TRBJ2-7, with D tentatively TRBD1 or TRBD2 (5 bases each). This CDR3 contains 13 residues. From germline, CDR1 is ENHRY and CDR2 SYGVKD. CDR3 sequence (DNA): TGTGCCAGCAGTAGAGGGGTACCCTACGAGCAGTACTTC. Its protein is CASSRGVPYEQYF.

The chain combines TRBV19 with TRBJ2-3; TRBD1 matches 9 bases. V lost 5 bases, J lost 8 bases, and 8 bases stayed unmatched. The CDR3 length is 14 residues. CDR1 is LNHDA, CDR2 SQIVND, per germline (reference sequence). The CDR3 loop is CASSAGTGLSTQYF. In nucleotides, the CDR3 is TGTGCCAGTAGTGCAGGGACAGGGTTGAGTACGCAGTATTTT.

The chain links TRBV20-1 to TRBJ2-7; 8 bases agree with TRBD2. Germline assignment: CDR1 DFQATT and CDR2 SNEGSKA (reference sequence). This CDR3 spans 13 amino acids. The CDR3 sequence: CAVGGVTSYEQYF. Here the CDR3 DNA reads TGCGCCGTCGGGGGGGTTACATCCTACGAGCAGTACTTC.

As regards this clonotype: The conserved phenylalanine or tryptophan is not found at the CDR3 terminus, so this likely reflects a read error. No DNA is shown, since the ends of the CDR3 on it are uncertain; the CDR3 is the one TCRdb lists. V usage is TRBV24-1 and J usage is TRBJ2-7; the table's D call TRBD1 went unverified against the DNA. The germline V gene has CDR1 KGHDR and CDR2 SFDVKD. The CDR3 region is 13 residues in length, termini included. This CDR3 reads CATSASTGYEHDY.

There are a few counts of this clonotype. The V and J genes are TRBV20-1 and TRBJ1-1; D call uncertain. Trimming pared 1 base from V and 5 bases from J, leaving 8 bases between. Germline CDR1 and CDR2: DFQATT and SNEGSKA (reference sequence). The length of the CDR3 is 12 residues. The CDR3 protein is CSARGEGTEAFF. CDR3 coding DNA: TGCAGTGCTAGAGGAGAAGGGACTGAAGCTTTCTTT.

V is TRBV5-1 and J is TRBJ2-7; 8 positions match TRBD2. This CDR3 is built from 16 residues. Losses at the gene ends were 4 bases for V and 2 bases for J; bases not matched to a gene: 11. CDR1 and CDR2 from the germline V gene are SGHRS and YFSETQ. DNA for the CDR3: TGCGCCAGCAGCATACGATCGGGACTAGATACCTACGAGCAGTACTTC. As protein: CASSIRSGLDTYEQYF.

This clonotype has a count of ten or more. J is TRBJ1-2 and V is TRBV6-1; weak D call: TRBD1 (5 bases). Germline values: CDR1 MNHNS, CDR2 SASEGT. The CDR3 sequence is 14 residues long. Trimming pared 5 bases from V and 1 base from J, leaving 11 bases between. The CDR3 is CASSKGSLNYGYTF. CDR3 sequence (DNA): TGTGCCAGCAGTAAGGGGTCCCTTAACTATGGCTACACCTTC.

This chain connects TRBV7-8 to TRBJ1-1; tentatively, D is TRBD1 (5 bases). The CDR3 sequence is 15 residues long. Germline V gene sequence: CDR1 SGHVS, CDR2 FQNEAQ. Deletions cut 5 bases from V and 1 base from J, with 14 bases between. CDR3 sequence reads: CASSQRTRGNTEAFF. The CDR3 DNA reads TGTGCCAGCAGCCAAAGAACGAGGGGGAACACTGAAGCTTTCTTT.

The chain carries TRBV25-1 and TRBJ1-5; the match to TRBD1 covers 7 bases. J lost 0 bases, V lost 3 bases, and 14 bases had no gene match. The germline gives CDR1 MGHDK, CDR2 SYGVNS. CDR3 size: 19 residues. CDR3 sequence reads: CASSEAGDSPIVSNQPQHF. The CDR3 DNA reads TGTGCCAGCAGTGAGGCAGGGGACAGTCCAATTGTTAGCAATCAGCCCCAGCATTTT. The whole variable domain, filled in from reference TRBV25-1 and TRBJ1-5, reads EADIYQTPRYLVIGTGKKITLECSQTMGHDKMYWYQQDPGMELHLIHYSYGVNSTEKGDLSSESTVSRIRTEHFPLTLESARPSHTSQYLCASSEAGDSPIVSNQPQHFGDGTRLSIL.

This clonotype was recorded only once. The V call is TRBV25-1, the J call TRBJ1-1; a possible D gene is TRBD1 (5 bases). V was cut by 7 bases and J by 13 bases, with 16 bases left in between. There are 11 residues in the CDR3. The germline V gene encodes CDR1 MGHDK and CDR2 SYGVNS. The CDR3 is CASTERGGGFF. Here the CDR3 DNA reads TGTGCCAGCACCGAACGGGGCGGTGGTTTCTTT.

This clonotype showed up just once. V is TRBV2 and J is TRBJ1-6; the D is unclear. Germline assignment: CDR1 SNHLY and CDR2 FYNNEI. Between the trimmed V and J ends, which lost 4 bases and 0 bases, there was a span of 16 bases. This CDR3 contains 18 residues. CDR3 amino acids: CASSVFGDVGSYNSPLHF. CDR3 DNA: TGTGCCAGCAGTGTTTTTGGCGATGTGGGCTCCTATAATTCACCCCTCCACTTT.

V gene TRBV25-1 combines with J gene TRBJ2-6; no clear D. The germline V gene has CDR1 MGHDK and CDR2 SYGVNS. V lost 5 bases and J 2 bases, leaving 10 bases between the germline ends. This CDR3 has 15 amino acids. CDR3 bases: TGTGCCAGCAGTCGCCCGGGCGCTGGGGCCAACGTCCTGACTTTC. This gives the protein CASSRPGAGANVLTF.

The chain couples TRBV9 to TRBJ2-6; no firm D call. CDR1 SGDLS and CDR2 YYNGEE come from the germline V gene. The V end was cut by 3 bases, the J end by 7 bases, with 14 bases between. The CDR3 contains 15 residues. CDR3 protein: CASSETLGSANVLTF. The CDR3 bases are TGTGCCAGCAGCGAGACCCTGGGTTCAGCCAACGTCCTGACTTTC.

This clonotype was seen many times. The V and J genes are TRBV29-1 and TRBJ2-5; D remains unclear. V was cut by 1 base and J by 5 bases, with 14 bases left in between. Per the germline V gene, CDR1 is SQVTM and CDR2 is ANQGSEA. The CDR3 is made up of 14 amino acids. The CDR3 DNA follows: TGCAGCGTTGAAGGGGTCAGGCTGTGGGAGACCCAGTACTTC. Translated, it gives CSVEGVRLWETQYF.

This clonotype is medium-sized within its sample. J is TRBJ2-3 and V is TRBV24-1, with 9 bases aligning to TRBD2. The V gene end was trimmed by 7 bases and the J gene end by 0 bases; junction bases not matched to a gene: 7. The germline gives CDR1 KGHDR, CDR2 SFDVKD. The CDR3 runs 16 residues. The CDR3 DNA is TGTGCCACCAGGTTTACTAGCGGGCCAAGCACAGATACGCAGTATTTT. Amino acid sequence: CATRFTSGPSTDTQYF.

As concerns this clonotype: The CDR3 carries no conserved terminal phenylalanine or tryptophan, so it likely arises from a read error. Because the CDR3's place on the DNA is in doubt, the DNA is left out and the CDR3 is given as listed by TCRdb. This rearrangement joins TRBV5-1 to TRBJ2-5; the table's D call of TRBD1 was not tested on the DNA. The CDR3 length equals 17 residues, ends included. Germline CDR1 reads SGHRS; CDR2 reads YFSETQ. CDR3 sequence reads: CASSWDGQPNYGYTFGS.

The chain joins TRBV6-1 to TRBJ2-2; 10 nucleotides line up with TRBD1. From germline, CDR1 is MNHNS and CDR2 SASEGT. V shed 6 bases, J shed 5 bases, and the junction held 15 bases outside the gene matches. The length of the CDR3 is 18 residues. The CDR3 loop reads CASRRAGTGVIGTGELFF. CDR3 sequence (DNA): TGTGCCAGCAGGCGGGCCGGGACAGGGGTCATCGGAACCGGGGAGCTGTTTTTT.

The chain carries TRBV9 and TRBJ2-7; 8 nucleotides match TRBD1. Germline CDR1 and CDR2: SGDLS and YYNGEE. With 4 bases clipped from V and 3 bases from J, the junction kept 9 bases outside the gene matches. The CDR3 loop spans 15 amino acids. The CDR3 is CASSTRETGDYEQYF. In nucleotides, the CDR3 is TGTGCCAGCAGCACAAGGGAGACAGGGGACTACGAGCAGTACTTC.

This chain uses TRBV20-1 with TRBJ1-2, with D unresolved. Trimming removed 1 base from V and 6 bases from J, with 21 bases in between. CDR1 and CDR2 from the germline V gene are DFQATT and SNEGSKA (reference sequence). There are 16 residues in the CDR3. The CDR3 spells CSARVSAQTKNNGYTF. CDR3 DNA: TGCAGTGCTAGAGTGAGCGCCCAAACCAAAAACAATGGCTACACCTTC.

This clonotype was seen many times. The chain is built from TRBV20-1 and TRBJ2-6, with TRBD1 matching 7 bases. The CDR3 has 18 amino acids. In germline, CDR1 is DFQATT, CDR2 SNEGSKA (reference sequence). Trimming at V came to 3 bases and at J to 0 bases, leaving 11 bases not matched to a gene. CDR3 residues: CSARDGGQIASGANVLTF. In DNA form, the CDR3 reads TGCAGTGCTAGGGATGGGGGACAGATTGCCTCTGGGGCCAACGTCCTGACTTTC.